The rows below give T cell receptor beta chains drawn from one sample of a study of T-cell memory formation after mild COVID-19. TCRdb processed the 5' RACE reads anew with MiXCR; each CDR3 protein has one entry. The sample gives hundreds of thousands of distinct CDR3 sequences, 28% of which show up once; approximately 15% is in the top ten. Source material: PBMCs or a T cell subset sorted from them (not recorded which). Receptor source: an adult woman who had mild COVID-19 (a few samples of this study predate the infection). Cell type and time point are not known. CDR3s include the opening cysteine and the closing phenylalanine or tryptophan. A D gene is named only where the DNA matches it firmly. Not all rows give a size; the values are once, few, many and, for expanded clones, a class.

CDR3	DNA	J	D	size	V
CASSAAAGGQETQYF	TGTGCCAGCAGCGCCGCCGCGGGGGGGCAGGAGACCCAGTACTTC	TRBJ2-5	TRBD2	many	TRBV9
CASNGTAFNEQFF	TGTGCCAGCAACGGGACAGCCTTTAATGAGCAGTTCTTC	TRBJ2-1	-	many	TRBV21-1
CASGLTGSSSTDTQYF	TGTGCCAGCGGGCTAACCGGGAGTTCCAGCACAGATACGCAGTATTTT	TRBJ2-3	-	-	TRBV7-9
CAISESLSGNSYNEQFF	TGTGCCATCAGTGAGTCCTTATCGGGGAACTCCTACAATGAGCAGTTCTTC	TRBJ2-1	-	-	TRBV10-3
CASSYSGSQPFF	TGTGCCAGCAGCTACTCCGGGTCCCAACCGTTCTTC	TRBJ2-1	-	-	TRBV7-2
CASSQDSGAPETQYF	TGTGCCAGCAGCCAAGATTCGGGAGCCCCAGAGACCCAGTACTTC	TRBJ2-5	-	-	TRBV4-2
CASSLVRGRDEQFF	TGTGCCAGCAGCTTAGTCAGGGGGCGAGATGAGCAGTTCTTC	TRBJ2-1	TRBD1	-	TRBV7-2
CASSLVQDLTEAFF	TGTGCCAGCAGCTTAGTGCAGGACCTCACTGAAGCTTTCTTT	TRBJ1-1	-	-	TRBV7-2
CASSPGGQGGTQYF	TGTGCCAGCAGCCCGGGTGGCCAAGGTGGGACCCAGTACTTC	TRBJ2-5	-	-	TRBV28
CASRDRVWNTEAFF	TGCGCCAGCAGGGACAGGGTGTGGAACACTGAAGCTTTCTTT	TRBJ1-1	TRBD1	-	TRBV5-1
CASKLSPGTSLEQFF	TGTGCCAGCAAACTTAGTCCCGGGACTAGTTTGGAGCAGTTCTTC	TRBJ2-1	TRBD2	-	TRBV6-5
CASSRGTANNYGYTF	TGTGCCAGTAGCCGCGGGACAGCTAATAACTATGGCTACACCTTC	TRBJ1-2	TRBD1	-	TRBV19
CSQLANTGELFF	TGCAGCCAACTGGCGAACACCGGGGAGCTGTTTTTT	TRBJ2-2	-	few	TRBV29-1
CASSRDYVQETQYF	TGCGCCAGCAGCCGGGACTATGTCCAAGAGACCCAGTACTTC	TRBJ2-5	TRBD2	-	TRBV4-3
CSNTGGRFYGYTF	TGCAGTAACACAGGGGGACGATTCTATGGCTACACCTTC	TRBJ1-2	TRBD1	-	TRBV20-1
CASSLPSRSSYNEQFF	TGTGCCAGCAGCTTGCCTTCCAGGAGCTCCTACAATGAGCAGTTCTTC	TRBJ2-1	-	-	TRBV7-6
CASSQEQAGTEAFF	TGTGCCAGCAGCCAAGAACAGGCAGGCACTGAAGCTTTCTTT	TRBJ1-1	-	few	TRBV3-1
CASSPRGQGADEQFF	TGTGCCAGCAGTCCAAGGGGACAGGGGGCGGATGAGCAGTTCTTC	TRBJ2-1	TRBD1	once	TRBV2
CASSRDRLLNYGYTF	TGTGCCAGCAGCCGCGACAGACTCCTGAACTATGGCTACACCTTC	TRBJ1-2	-	-	TRBV5-5
CSATRDSYEQYF	TGCAGTGCTACCCGGGACAGCTACGAGCAGTACTTC	TRBJ2-7	TRBD1	-	TRBV20-1
CASKRGLGVWSNQPQHF	TGTGCCAGCAAACGGGGGCTCGGGGTTTGGAGCAATCAGCCCCAGCATTTT	TRBJ1-5	-	few	TRBV7-2
CASSQVGTPIREQYF	TGCGCCAGCAGCCAAGTTGGGACTCCTATTCGCGAGCAGTACTTC	TRBJ2-7	-	-	TRBV4-1
CASSETPRGRTFSYNEQFF	TGCGCCAGCAGTGAGACACCCCGAGGCCGCACCTTCTCCTACAATGAGCAGTTCTTC	TRBJ2-1	-	-	TRBV10-1
CASSLGRGQGASMNTEAFF	TGCGCCAGCAGCTTGGGAAGGGGGCAGGGGGCTTCCATGAACACTGAAGCTTTCTTT	TRBJ1-1	TRBD1	once	TRBV5-1
CASSFRGRGTDTQYF	TGTGCCAGCAGCTTCAGAGGGAGGGGCACAGATACGCAGTATTTT	TRBJ2-3	TRBD2	few	TRBV7-9
CASKRARETQYF	TGTGCCAGCAAGCGAGCGAGGGAGACCCAGTACTTC	TRBJ2-5	-	-	TRBV2
CASSEGQLIYNSPLHF	TGTGCCAGCAGCGAGGGACAGCTTATCTATAATTCACCCCTCCACTTT	TRBJ1-6	TRBD1	few	TRBV7-2
CASIGYSGQPQHF	TGTGCCAGCATAGGGTACTCAGGTCAGCCCCAGCATTTT	TRBJ1-5	-	-	TRBV2
CSASPGIGLTDTQYF	TGCAGTGCTAGTCCGGGAATTGGGCTCACAGATACGCAGTATTTT	TRBJ2-3	-	-	TRBV20-1
CASNFRSKNTEAFF	TGCGCCAGCAACTTCAGGTCAAAGAACACTGAAGCTTTCTTT	TRBJ1-1	-	few	TRBV5-1
CAISGGHQETQYF	TGTGCCATCAGTGGGGGACACCAAGAGACCCAGTACTTC	TRBJ2-5	-	-	TRBV10-3
CASSQDMGDGYEQYF	TGCGCCAGCAGCCAAGATATGGGGGACGGCTACGAGCAGTACTTC	TRBJ2-7	-	-	TRBV4-3
CASSYSGLDEQFF	TGTGCCAGCAGTTACTCGGGGCTAGACGAGCAGTTCTTC	TRBJ2-1	-	few	TRBV6-2/TRBV6-3
CSARDRHTYGYTF	TGCAGTGCTAGAGACAGGCACACCTATGGCTACACCTTC	TRBJ1-2	-	few	TRBV20-1
CASSLVETQPQHF	TGTGCCAGCAGCTTAGTAGAGACTCAGCCCCAGCATTTT	TRBJ1-5	-	-	TRBV7-6
CASSPRGSAQSYEQYF	TGTGCCAGCAGTCCACGGGGGTCCGCCCAGAGCTACGAGCAGTACTTC	TRBJ2-7	-	-	TRBV28
CALHPRGADTQYF	TGTGCCCTCCACCCCCGGGGGGCAGATACGCAGTATTTT	TRBJ2-3	TRBD2	few	TRBV30
CASSFDLTSSTYEQYF	TGCGCCAGCAGCTTCGACCTGACTAGCAGCACCTACGAGCAGTACTTC	TRBJ2-7	TRBD2	-	TRBV5-1
CASSPPLQARGPGTQYF	TGTGCCAGCTCACCACCGCTCCAGGCCCGGGGACCTGGGACCCAGTACTTC	TRBJ2-5	-	few	TRBV18
CASSAGSGYEKLFF	TGTGCCAGCTCGGCAGGGTCAGGTTATGAAAAACTGTTTTTT	TRBJ1-4	-	few	TRBV25-1
CASSFGGTLMNTEAFF	TGCGCCAGCAGCTTTGGGGGGACACTTATGAACACTGAAGCTTTCTTT	TRBJ1-1	-	-	TRBV5-1
CASSVTGVGQPQHF	TGTGCCAGCAGCGTGACAGGGGTAGGACAGCCCCAGCATTTT	TRBJ1-5	TRBD1	-	TRBV7-9
CASSGGWRGPSYEQYF	TGTGCCAGCAGTGGAGGGTGGCGGGGCCCCTCCTACGAGCAGTACTTC	TRBJ2-7	-	few	TRBV25-1
CASRPGLAGAETQYF	TGTGCCAGCAGACCCGGACTAGCGGGAGCAGAGACCCAGTACTTC	TRBJ2-5	TRBD2	few	TRBV7-6
CASSAPGHGLEQYF	TGTGCCAGCAGCGCACCGGGACACGGGCTGGAGCAGTACTTC	TRBJ2-7	-	-	TRBV11-2
CASSQEGGMNTEAFF	TGCGCCAGCAGCCAAGAAGGGGGAATGAACACTGAAGCTTTCTTT	TRBJ1-1	-	-	TRBV4-3
CASRDSQNTEAFF	TGTGCCAGCAGGGACAGCCAAAACACTGAAGCTTTCTTT	TRBJ1-1	-	-	TRBV6-2/TRBV6-3
CSARGLAGGYEQYF	TGCAGTGCTAGAGGGCTAGCGGGAGGCTACGAGCAGTACTTC	TRBJ2-7	TRBD2	-	TRBV20-1
CSAPREGITDTQYF	TGCAGTGCACCGCGGGAGGGGATAACAGATACGCAGTATTTT	TRBJ2-3	TRBD2	-	TRBV20-1
CASSFSPAGTEAFF	TGTGCCAGCAGTTTTTCCCCGGCAGGGACTGAAGCTTTCTTT	TRBJ1-1	-	few	TRBV12-3/TRBV12-4
CASSLPVRNTEAFF	TGTGCCAGCAGCTTACCGGTTAGGAACACTGAAGCTTTCTTT	TRBJ1-1	-	few	TRBV7-8
CASSITGTGGTDTQYF	TGTGCCAGTAGTATTACTGGGACAGGGGGGACAGATACGCAGTATTTT	TRBJ2-3	TRBD1	few	TRBV19
CAEAGGPSRNEQFF	TGTGCCGAGGCTGGCGGACCTTCTCGCAATGAGCAGTTCTTC	TRBJ2-1	-	few	TRBV2
CASSQVGSSYNEQFF	TGTGCCAGCAGTCAGGTGGGGAGCTCCTACAATGAGCAGTTCTTC	TRBJ2-1	-	-	TRBV7-6